These T cell receptor beta chains were read from a single sample in a study of blood T cell repertoires in COVID-19. Here immunoSEQ multiplex PCR was the method, and the copy in TCRdb shows in-frame clones only, minus some. Here the sample spans around 140,000 clones, roughly 88% being singletons. Material for sequencing was peripheral blood. These receptors all come from a man in his sixties or seventies with active COVID-19. CDR3s include the opening cysteine and the closing phenylalanine or tryptophan. Each record gives: J gene, D gene, clone size, V gene, CDR3 DNA, CDR3 protein. A D gene is named only where the DNA matches it firmly. Rows may omit the clone size; those that give it use once, few, many or a size class.

TRBJ1-1,TRBD1,many,TRBV12-3/TRBV12-4,TGTGCCAGCAGTTTTAGGGACAGCACTGAAGCTTTCTTT,CASSFRDSTEAFF
TRBJ2-2,-,-,TRBV27,TGTGCCAGCAGTTTTCAGGGGAGGAACACCGGGGAGCTGTTTTTT,CASSFQGRNTGELFF
TRBJ1-3,-,-,TRBV11-2,TGTGCCAGCAGCCCCTCGTGGGGCAGAAACACCATATATTTT,CASSPSWGRNTIYF
TRBJ2-7,-,-,TRBV5-6,TGTGCCAGCAGCTTACAGGGTTACGAGCAGTACTTC,CASSLQGYEQYF
TRBJ2-5,-,-,TRBV7-9,TGTGCCAGCAGCTTAAGTGGGAGCCTAGAGACCCAGTACTTC,CASSLSGSLETQYF
TRBJ2-1,TRBD2,-,TRBV24-1,TGTGCCACCAGGAGCGGGAGTAATGAGCAGTTCTTC,CATRSGSNEQFF
TRBJ1-5,TRBD1,-,TRBV30,TGTGCCTGGACCGGGACAGGGCAATTTCAGCCCCAGCATTTT,CAWTGTGQFQPQHF
TRBJ2-7,TRBD1,-,TRBV7-9,TGTGCCAGCAGTCCACCGGGACAGGGTTCTAGCGAGCAGTACTTC,CASSPPGQGSSEQYF
TRBJ1-1,TRBD1,-,TRBV7-8,TGTGCCAGCAGCTTACGCGAGGGGGCGAACACTGAAGCTTTCTTT,CASSLREGANTEAFF
TRBJ2-6,-,once,TRBV3-1/TRBV3-2,TGTGCCAGCAGCCCCTCTAGCTCTGGGGCCAACGTCCTGACTTTC,CASSPSSSGANVLTF
TRBJ2-7,-,-,TRBV10-3,TGTGCCATCAGTGCTTCACAGACCTACGAGCAGTACTTC,CAISASQTYEQYF
TRBJ1-4,-,-,TRBV28,TGTGCCAGCAGTTCTCGGGGGAGGGCAACTAATGAAAAACTGTTTTTT,CASSSRGRATNEKLFF
TRBJ2-1,-,-,TRBV7-2,TGTGCCAGCAGCTCGGGACTCCGCGGGCAGTTCTTC,CASSSGLRGQFF
TRBJ1-1,-,-,TRBV6-5,TGTGCCAGCCACCGGGGGGCGAGGACTGAAGCTTTCTTT,CASHRGARTEAFF